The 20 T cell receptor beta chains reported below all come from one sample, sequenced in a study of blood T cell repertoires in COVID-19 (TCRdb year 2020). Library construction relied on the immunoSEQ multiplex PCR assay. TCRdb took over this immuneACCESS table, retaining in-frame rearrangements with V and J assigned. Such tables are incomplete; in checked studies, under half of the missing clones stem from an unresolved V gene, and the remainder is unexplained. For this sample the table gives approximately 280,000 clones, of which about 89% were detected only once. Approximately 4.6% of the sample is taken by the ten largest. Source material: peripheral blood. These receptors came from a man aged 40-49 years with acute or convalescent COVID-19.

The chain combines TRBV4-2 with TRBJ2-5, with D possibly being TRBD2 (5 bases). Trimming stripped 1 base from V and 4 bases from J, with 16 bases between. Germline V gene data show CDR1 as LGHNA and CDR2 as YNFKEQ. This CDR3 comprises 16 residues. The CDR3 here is CASSQGQKEVGETQYF. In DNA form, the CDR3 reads TGTGCCAGCAGCCAAGGCCAGAAGGAGGTGGGAGAGACCCAGTACTTC.

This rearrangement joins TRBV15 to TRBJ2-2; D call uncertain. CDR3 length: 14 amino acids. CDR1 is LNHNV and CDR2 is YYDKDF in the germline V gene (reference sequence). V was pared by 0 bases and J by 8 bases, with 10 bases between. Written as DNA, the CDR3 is TGTGCCACCAGCAGAGATGGAAAGACTGGGGAGCTGTTTTTT. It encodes CATSRDGKTGELFF.

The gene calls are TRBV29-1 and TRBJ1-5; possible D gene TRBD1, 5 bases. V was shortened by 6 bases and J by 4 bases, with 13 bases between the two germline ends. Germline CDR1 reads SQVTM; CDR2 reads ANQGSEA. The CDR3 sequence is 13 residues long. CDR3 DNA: TGCAGCGTGGGGCTCGGCGTAAATCAGCCCCAGCATTTT. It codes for CSVGLGVNQPQHF.

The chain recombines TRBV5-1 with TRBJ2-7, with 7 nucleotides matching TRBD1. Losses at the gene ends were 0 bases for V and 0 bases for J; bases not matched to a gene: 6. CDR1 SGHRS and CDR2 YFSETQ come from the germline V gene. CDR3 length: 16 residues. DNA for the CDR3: TGCGCCAGCAGCTTGGAAGGGGACAGAAGCTCCTACGAGCAGTACTTC. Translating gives CASSLEGDRSSYEQYF.

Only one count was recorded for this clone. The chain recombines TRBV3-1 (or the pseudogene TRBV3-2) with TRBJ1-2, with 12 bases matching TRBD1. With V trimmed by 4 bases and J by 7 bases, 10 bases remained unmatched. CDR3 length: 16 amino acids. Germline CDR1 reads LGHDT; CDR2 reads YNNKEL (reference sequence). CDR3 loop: CASSPLGQGARSGYTF. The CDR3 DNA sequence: TGTGCCAGCAGCCCGTTGGGACAGGGGGCGAGGAGTGGCTACACCTTC.

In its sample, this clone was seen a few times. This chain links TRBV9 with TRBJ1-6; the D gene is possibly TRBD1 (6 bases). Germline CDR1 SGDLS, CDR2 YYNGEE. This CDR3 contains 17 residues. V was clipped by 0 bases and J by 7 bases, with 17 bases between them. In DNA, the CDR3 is TGTGCCAGCAGCGTAGGGTGGGGGGGCTACGACAATTCACCCCTCCACTTT. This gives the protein CASSVGWGGYDNSPLHF.

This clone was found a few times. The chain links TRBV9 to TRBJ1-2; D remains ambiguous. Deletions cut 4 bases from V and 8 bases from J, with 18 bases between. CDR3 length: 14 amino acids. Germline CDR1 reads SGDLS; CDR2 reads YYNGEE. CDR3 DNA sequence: TGTGCCAGCAGCCAATACACGCAAGGAGGAGGCTACACCTTC. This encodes CASSQYTQGGGYTF.

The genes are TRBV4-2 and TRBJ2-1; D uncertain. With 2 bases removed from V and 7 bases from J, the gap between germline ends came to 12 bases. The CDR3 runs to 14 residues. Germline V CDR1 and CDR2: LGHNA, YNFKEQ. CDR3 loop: CASSQNGARNEQFF. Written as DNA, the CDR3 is TGTGCCAGCAGCCAAAACGGCGCGAGGAATGAGCAGTTCTTC.

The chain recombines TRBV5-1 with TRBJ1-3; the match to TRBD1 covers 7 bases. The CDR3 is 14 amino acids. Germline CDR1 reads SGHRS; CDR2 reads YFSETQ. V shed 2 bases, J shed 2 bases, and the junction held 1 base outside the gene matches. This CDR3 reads CASSLQGTGNTIYF. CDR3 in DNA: TGCGCCAGCAGCTTACAGGGGACTGGAAACACCATATATTTT.

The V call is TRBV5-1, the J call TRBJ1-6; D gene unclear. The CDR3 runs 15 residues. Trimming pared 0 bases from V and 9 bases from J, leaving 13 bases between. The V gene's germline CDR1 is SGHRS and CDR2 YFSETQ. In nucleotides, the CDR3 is TGCGCCAGCAGCTTGGGACAACGGGAGGGTTCACCCCTCCACTTT. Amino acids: CASSLGQREGSPLHF.

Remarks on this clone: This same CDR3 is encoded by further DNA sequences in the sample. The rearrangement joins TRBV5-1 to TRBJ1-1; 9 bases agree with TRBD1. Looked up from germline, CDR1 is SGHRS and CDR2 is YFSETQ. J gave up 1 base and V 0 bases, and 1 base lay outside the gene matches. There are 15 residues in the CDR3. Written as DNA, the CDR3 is TGCGCCAGCAGCTTGGCGACAGGGGGGAACACTGAAGCTTTCTTT. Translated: CASSLATGGNTEAFF.

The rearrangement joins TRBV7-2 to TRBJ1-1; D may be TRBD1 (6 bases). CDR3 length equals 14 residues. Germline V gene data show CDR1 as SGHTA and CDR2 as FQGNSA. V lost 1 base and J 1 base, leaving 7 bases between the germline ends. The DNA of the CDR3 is TGTGCCAGCAGCTTAGTGGGACAGAACACTGAAGCTTTCTTT. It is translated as CASSLVGQNTEAFF.

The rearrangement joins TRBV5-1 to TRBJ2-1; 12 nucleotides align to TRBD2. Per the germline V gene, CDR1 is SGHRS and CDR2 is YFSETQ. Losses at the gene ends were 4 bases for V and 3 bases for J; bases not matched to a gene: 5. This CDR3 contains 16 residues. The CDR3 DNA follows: TGCGCCAGCAGCGAAGGACTAGCGGGGTACTACAATGAGCAGTTCTTC. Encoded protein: CASSEGLAGYYNEQFF.

CDR3 in amino acids: CASSLTRGQGSDEQYF. Written as DNA, the CDR3 is TGTGCCAGCAGCCTCACCCGAGGTCAAGGATCCGACGAGCAGTACTTC. V usage is TRBV28 and J usage is TRBJ2-7; D is unclear. V was pared by 6 bases and J by 5 bases, with 23 bases between. CDR3 length: 16 amino acids. The germline gives CDR1 MDHEN, CDR2 SYDVKM.

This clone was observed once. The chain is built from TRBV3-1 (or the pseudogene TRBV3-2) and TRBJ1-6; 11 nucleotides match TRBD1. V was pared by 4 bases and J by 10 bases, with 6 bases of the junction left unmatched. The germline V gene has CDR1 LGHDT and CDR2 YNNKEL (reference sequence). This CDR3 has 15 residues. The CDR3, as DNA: TGTGCCAGCAGCCTTCGGACAGGGGGCTTGTCACCCCTCCACTTT. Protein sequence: CASSLRTGGLSPLHF.

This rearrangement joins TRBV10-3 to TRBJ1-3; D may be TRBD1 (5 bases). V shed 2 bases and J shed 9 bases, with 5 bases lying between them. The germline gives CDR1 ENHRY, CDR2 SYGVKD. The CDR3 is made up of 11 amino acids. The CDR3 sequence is CAISEGATIYF. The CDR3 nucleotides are TGTGCCATCAGTGAGGGGGCCACCATATATTTT.

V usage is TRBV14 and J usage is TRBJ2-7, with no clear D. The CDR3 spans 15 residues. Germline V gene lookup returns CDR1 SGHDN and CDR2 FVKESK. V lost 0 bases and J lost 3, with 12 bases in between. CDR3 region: CASSQEERPGYEQYF. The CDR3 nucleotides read TGTGCCAGCAGCCAAGAGGAACGACCAGGCTACGAGCAGTACTTC.

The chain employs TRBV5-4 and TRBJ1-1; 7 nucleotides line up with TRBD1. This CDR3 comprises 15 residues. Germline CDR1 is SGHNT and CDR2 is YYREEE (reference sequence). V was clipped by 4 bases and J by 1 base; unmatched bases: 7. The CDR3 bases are TGTGCCAGCAGCCCCCGGACAGGAGAGAACACTGAAGCTTTCTTT. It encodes CASSPRTGENTEAFF.

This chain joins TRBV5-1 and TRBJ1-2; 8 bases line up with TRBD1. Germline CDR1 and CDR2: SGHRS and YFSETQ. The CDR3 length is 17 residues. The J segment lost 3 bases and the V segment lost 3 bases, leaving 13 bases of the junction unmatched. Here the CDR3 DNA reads TGCGCCAGCAGCTCCCAAGGCTGGACAGGGAAGGACTATGGCTACACCTTC. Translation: CASSSQGWTGKDYGYTF.

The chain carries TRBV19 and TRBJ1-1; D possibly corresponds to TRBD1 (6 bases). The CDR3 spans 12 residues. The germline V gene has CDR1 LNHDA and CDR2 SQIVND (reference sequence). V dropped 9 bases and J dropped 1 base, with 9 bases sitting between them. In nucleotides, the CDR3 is TGTGCCAGAATGGACAGGAACACTGAAGCTTTCTTT. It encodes CARMDRNTEAFF.